The 3 T cell receptor beta chains listed next were all sequenced from one sample in a study of T cells in Graves' hyperthyroidism and ophthalmopathy. It was RNA transcripts that yielded the amplified TCR beta CDR3 regions. First-round RT-PCR with HTBI primers amplified the TCR CDR3 region. TCRdb redid the calling of the multiplex PCR reads with MiXCR, one entry per CDR3 protein. The profile shows a few hundred thousand distinct CDR3 sequences, roughly 16% of them singletons. Sequencing was done on a sample of blood. These receptors were taken from a woman in her 30s with Graves' ophthalmopathy.

This clonotype has at least ten counts. This chain connects TRBV20-1 to TRBJ2-3; D call uncertain. Trimming left V 5 bases short and J 4 bases short, with 13 bases between. The CDR3 spans 13 residues. Germline V CDR1 and CDR2: DFQATT, SNEGSKA (reference sequence). The CDR3 coding sequence is TGCAGTGCTCCCCGAATCGGATCAGATACGCAGTATTTT. It yields the protein CSAPRIGSDTQYF.

The V and J genes are TRBV20-1 and TRBJ2-3; 9 nucleotides match TRBD1. The V gene's germline CDR1 is DFQATT and CDR2 SNEGSKA (reference sequence). The CDR3 spans 17 residues. Trimming at V came to 0 bases and at J to 6 bases, leaving 13 bases not matched to a gene. CDR3 nucleotides: TGCAGTGCTAGAGATGGGACAGGGAAGCAGGAATGGGATACGCAGTATTTT. Amino acid sequence: CSARDGTGKQEWDTQYF.

This clonotype was found a few times. This sequence joins TRBV30 and TRBJ2-5, with 12 positions matching TRBD1. Per germline, CDR1 GTSNPN and CDR2 SVGIG (reference sequence). V dropped 2 bases and J dropped 5; count of bases not matched to a gene: 12. The CDR3 extends over 17 amino acids. CDR3 amino acids: CAWSPIPGTGGSETQYF. In DNA form, the CDR3 reads TGTGCCTGGAGTCCCATTCCCGGGACAGGGGGCTCGGAGACCCAGTACTTC. The complete variable domain, with remaining parts taken from reference TRBV30 and TRBJ2-5, reads SQTIHQWPATLVQPVGSPLSLECTVEGTSNPNLYWYRQAAGRGLQLLFYSVGIGQISSEVPQNLSASRPQDRQFILSSKKLLLSDSGFYLCAWSPIPGTGGSETQYFGPGTRLLVL.